This T cell receptor (beta chain) was identified in a study of T cells in tuberculosis. The repertoire was sequenced with immunoSEQ multiplex PCR; TCRdb's copy has only in-frame clones and lacks some. The sample contains roughly 34,000 clones, 97% of which appear only once. This CDR3 contains 18 residues. The chain joins TRBV21-1 to TRBJ1-3; the D call TRBD1 from the table was never checked on the DNA. TRBV21-1 is a documented pseudogene. The sequence was collected from a donor between 10 and 35 years old with latent tuberculosis or without tuberculosis infection. The source material was PBMCs. CDR3 sequence: CASSPRSHRDTGGNTIYF. DNA of the CDR3: TGTGCCAGCAGCCCCCGATCACACCGGGACACCGGCGGAAACACCATATATTTT.